This TCR beta chain originates from a study of T cells after yellow fever vaccination (dated 2019 in TCRdb). Background for the entire study: Libraries from fractions with low cell numbers were prepared with the SMART-Seq v4 Ultra Low Input RNA kit. Blood samples were taken at several timepoints before and after primary and secondary immunization, and bulk PBMC replicates and cell subsets were isolated. Two healthy male donors, one aged 18 to 29 and one aged 30 to 40 years, were included in the cohort. To follow T-cell clones before and after both primary and booster YFV17D yellow fever vaccination, bulk TCR alpha and beta repertoires underwent longitudinal sequencing. General findings and caveats noted by the study authors: The secondary T-cell response was weaker than the primary response but faster, peaking on day 5 instead of day 15. FACS-sorted repertoires could contain abundant contaminating clonotypes from the bulk population, so computational filtering was required. A small share of clonotypes occurred in both CD4 and CD8 compartments, likely arising from convergent recombination. After the booster, most of the clones that had expanded following primary vaccination were detected again (approximately 95% of CD4 and 85% to 90% of CD8), which suggests that memory was broadly maintained. Because only a couple of donors were included in the study, the extent to which the findings can be generalized is limited.

TCR cDNA was synthesized by 5'RACE template switching, through which a universal primer site and unique molecular identifiers were introduced. cDNA synthesis was primed from both the TCR alpha and TCR beta constant segments. Libraries were amplified in two PCR steps, with sample barcodes and sequencing adapters added in the second step. Sequencing of libraries was done on Illumina HiSeq 2500 (2x100 bp) or NovaSeq (2x150 bp). The published analysis was carried out like this. Demultiplexing of reads and collapsing into UMI consensus sequences were performed with MIGEC, and V(D)J alignment was carried out with MiXCR. Clonotypes responding to the vaccine were identified with edgeR on replicate PBMC samples, with the criteria of FDR below 0.01 and a log2 fold change above 5 up to day 15. Bulk clonotypes were assigned CD4 or CD8 identity according to which sequenced CD4 or CD8 repertoire held them at higher abundance. In-frame beta chains were kept once TCRdb had trimmed the public reads at Q25 with fastp and called clones with MiXCR. CDR3 protein sequences are deduplicated, and each keeps its most common genes and DNA. These V and J calls originate from TCRdb's pipeline instead of the authors' own analysis. For this sample there are some 300,000 distinct CDR3 sequences; roughly 8% appear just once. The top ten clonotypes cover approximately 15% of the sample.

The CDR3 goes from the cysteine to the phenylalanine over 12 residues. The retained sequence is limited to the CDR3, 36 bases, with the frame set at the first base. The junction carries 19 bases between V and J, which are trimmed by 8 bases and 14 bases respectively. CDR1 and CDR2, per the germline V gene, are SGHNT and YENEEA. On this clonotype: It has no known antigen specificity. It has no much larger one-base neighbor in the sample; base qualities were not kept.

The treatment or condition label on this specimen signifies: live attenuated yellow fever vaccine strain. At each blood-draw timepoint, two biological replicates of bulk PBMCs were obtained. PBMCs were isolated from peripheral blood using a standard Ficoll-Paque protocol. TriZol was used to extract RNA from bulk PBMCs, from CD4 and CD8 fractions, and from dextramer-positive and dextramer-negative fractions. The specimen comprised PBMCs, sampled about 41 days after the first yellow fever vaccination. The chain is encoded by TRBV11-3 joined to TRBJ2-1; TRBD2 might be the D gene, on 6 matching bases. The clonotype comes from a man younger than 30 who received the YFV17D yellow fever vaccine. The CDR3 reads CASGNAGTLKFF. The DNA is TGTGCCAGCGGGAACGCCGGGACTTTGAAGTTCTTC.